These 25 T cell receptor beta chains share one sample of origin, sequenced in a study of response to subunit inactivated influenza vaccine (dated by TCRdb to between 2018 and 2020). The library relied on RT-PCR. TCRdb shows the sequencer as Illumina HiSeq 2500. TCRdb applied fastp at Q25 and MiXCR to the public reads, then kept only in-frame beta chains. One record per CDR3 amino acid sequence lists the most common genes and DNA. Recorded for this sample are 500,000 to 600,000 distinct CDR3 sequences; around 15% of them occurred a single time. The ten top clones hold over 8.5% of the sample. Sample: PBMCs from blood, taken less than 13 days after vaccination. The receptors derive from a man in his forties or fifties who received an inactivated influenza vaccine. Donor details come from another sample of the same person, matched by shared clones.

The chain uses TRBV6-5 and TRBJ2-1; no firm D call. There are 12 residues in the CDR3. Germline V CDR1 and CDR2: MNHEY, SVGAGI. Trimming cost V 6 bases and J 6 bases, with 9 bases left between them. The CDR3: CASSRPFNEQFF. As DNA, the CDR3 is TGTGCCAGCAGCCGTCCCTTCAATGAGCAGTTCTTC.

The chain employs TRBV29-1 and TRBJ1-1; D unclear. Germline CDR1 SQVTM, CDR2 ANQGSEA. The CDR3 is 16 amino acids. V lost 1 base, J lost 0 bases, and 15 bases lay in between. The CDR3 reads CSVEARLWTVNTEAFF. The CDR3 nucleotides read TGCAGCGTTGAAGCCCGACTGTGGACTGTGAACACTGAAGCTTTCTTT.

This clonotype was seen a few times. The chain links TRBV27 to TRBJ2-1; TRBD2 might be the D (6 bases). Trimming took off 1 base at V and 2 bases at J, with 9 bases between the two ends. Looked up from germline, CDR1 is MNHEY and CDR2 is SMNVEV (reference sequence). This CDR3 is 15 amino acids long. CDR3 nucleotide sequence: TGTGCCAGCAGTTTATTGCGGGGCCCCTACAATGAGCAGTTCTTC. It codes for CASSLLRGPYNEQFF.

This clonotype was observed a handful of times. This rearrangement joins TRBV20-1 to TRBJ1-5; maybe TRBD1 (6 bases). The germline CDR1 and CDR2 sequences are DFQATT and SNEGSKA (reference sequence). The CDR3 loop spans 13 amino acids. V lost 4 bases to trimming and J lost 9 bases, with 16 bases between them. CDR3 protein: CSATRDTQSPQHF. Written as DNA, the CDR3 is TGCAGTGCTACTCGGGACACCCAATCGCCCCAGCATTTT.

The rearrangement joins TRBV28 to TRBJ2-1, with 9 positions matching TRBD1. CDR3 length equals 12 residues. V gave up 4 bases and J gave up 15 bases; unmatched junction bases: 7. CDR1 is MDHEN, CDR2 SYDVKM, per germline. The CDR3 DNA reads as TGTGCCAGCAGTTCCGGACAGGGGAGGCGGTTCTTC. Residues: CASSSGQGRRFF.

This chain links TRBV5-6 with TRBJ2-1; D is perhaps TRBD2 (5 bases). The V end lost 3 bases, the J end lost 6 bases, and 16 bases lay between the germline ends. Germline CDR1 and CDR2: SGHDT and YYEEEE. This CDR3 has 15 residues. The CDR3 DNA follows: TGTGCCAGCAGCTCGGCCCCGGGGATGGGCAATGAGCAGTTCTTC. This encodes CASSSAPGMGNEQFF.

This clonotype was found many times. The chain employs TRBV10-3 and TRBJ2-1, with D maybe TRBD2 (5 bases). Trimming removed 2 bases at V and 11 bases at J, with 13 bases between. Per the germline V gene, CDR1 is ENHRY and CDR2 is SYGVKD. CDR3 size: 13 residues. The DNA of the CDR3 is TGTGCCATCAGTGAGAATGAGGGAGAGAAGCAGTTCTTC. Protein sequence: CAISENEGEKQFF.

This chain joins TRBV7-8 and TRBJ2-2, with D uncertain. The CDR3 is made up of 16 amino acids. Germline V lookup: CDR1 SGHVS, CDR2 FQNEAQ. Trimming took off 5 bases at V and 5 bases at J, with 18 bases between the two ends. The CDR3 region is CASSARLHLGTGELFF. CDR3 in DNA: TGTGCCAGCAGCGCAAGGTTACACCTCGGAACCGGGGAGCTGTTTTTT.

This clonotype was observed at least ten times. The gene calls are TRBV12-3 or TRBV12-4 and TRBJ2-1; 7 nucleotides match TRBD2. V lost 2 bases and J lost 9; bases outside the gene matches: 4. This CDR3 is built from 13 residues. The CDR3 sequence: CASSLTSGGEQFF. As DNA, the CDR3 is TGTGCCAGCAGTTTAACATCGGGGGGTGAGCAGTTCTTC.

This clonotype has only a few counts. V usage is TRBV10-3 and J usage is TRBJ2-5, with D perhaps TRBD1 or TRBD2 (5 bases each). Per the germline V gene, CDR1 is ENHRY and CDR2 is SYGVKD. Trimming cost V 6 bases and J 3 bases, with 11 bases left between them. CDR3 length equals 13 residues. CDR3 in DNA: TGTGCCATCAGCAACCAGGGAGAAGAGACCCAGTACTTC. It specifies CAISNQGEETQYF.

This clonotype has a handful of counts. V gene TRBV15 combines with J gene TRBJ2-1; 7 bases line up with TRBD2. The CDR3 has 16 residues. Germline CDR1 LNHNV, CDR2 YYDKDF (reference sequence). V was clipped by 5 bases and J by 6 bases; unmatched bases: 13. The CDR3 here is CATSPLGSGFSNEQFF. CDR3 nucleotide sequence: TGTGCCACCAGCCCCTTAGGTAGCGGGTTCTCCAATGAGCAGTTCTTC.

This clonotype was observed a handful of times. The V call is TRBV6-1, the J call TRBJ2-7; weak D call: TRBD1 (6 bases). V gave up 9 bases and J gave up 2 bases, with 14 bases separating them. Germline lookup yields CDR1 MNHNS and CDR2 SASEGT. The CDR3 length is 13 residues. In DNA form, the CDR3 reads TGTGCCAGTGGGGCAGGGGCGACCTACGAGCAGTACTTC. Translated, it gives CASGAGATYEQYF.

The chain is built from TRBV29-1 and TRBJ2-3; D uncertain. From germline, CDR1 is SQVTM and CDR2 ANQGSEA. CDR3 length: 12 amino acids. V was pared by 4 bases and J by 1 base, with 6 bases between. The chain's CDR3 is CSVAPGTDTQYF. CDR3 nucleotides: TGCAGCGTTGCCCCCGGCACAGATACGCAGTATTTT.

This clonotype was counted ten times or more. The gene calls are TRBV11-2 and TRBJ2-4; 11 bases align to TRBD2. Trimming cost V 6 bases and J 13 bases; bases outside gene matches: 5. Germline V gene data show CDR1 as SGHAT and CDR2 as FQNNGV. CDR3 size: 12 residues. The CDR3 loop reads CASSLGTSGQYF. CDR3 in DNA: TGTGCCAGCAGTCTAGGGACTAGCGGACAGTACTTC.

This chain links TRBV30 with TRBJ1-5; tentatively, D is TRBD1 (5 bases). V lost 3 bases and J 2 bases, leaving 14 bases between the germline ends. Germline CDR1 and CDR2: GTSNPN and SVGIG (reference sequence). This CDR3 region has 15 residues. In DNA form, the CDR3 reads TGTGCCTGGAGAGGGCAGGGAGTACGCAATCAGCCCCAGCATTTT. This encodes CAWRGQGVRNQPQHF.

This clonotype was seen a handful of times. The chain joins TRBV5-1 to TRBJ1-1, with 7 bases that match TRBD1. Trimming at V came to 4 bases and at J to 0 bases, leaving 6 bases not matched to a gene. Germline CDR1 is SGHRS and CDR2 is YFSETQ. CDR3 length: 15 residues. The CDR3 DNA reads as TGCGCCAGCAGCCTCAGGGGGAGCATGAACACTGAAGCTTTCTTT. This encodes CASSLRGSMNTEAFF.

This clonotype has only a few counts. This CDR3 reads CASSRRQGNQPQHF. DNA of the CDR3: TGTGCCAGCAGTCGCCGACAGGGCAATCAGCCCCAGCATTTT. The chain has TRBV6-1 and TRBJ1-5; D is perhaps TRBD1 (6 bases). The ends were cut back, 5 bases at V and 2 bases at J, with 10 bases in the middle. CDR1 is MNHNS, CDR2 SASEGT, per germline. The length of the CDR3 is 14 residues.

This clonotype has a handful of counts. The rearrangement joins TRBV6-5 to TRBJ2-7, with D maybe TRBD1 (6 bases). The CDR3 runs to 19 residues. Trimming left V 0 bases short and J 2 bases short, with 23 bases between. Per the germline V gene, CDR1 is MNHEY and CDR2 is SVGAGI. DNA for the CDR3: TGTGCCAGCAGTTACTCGACTCTACCAGGACAGCTCCTTCCCTACGAGCAGTACTTC. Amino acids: CASSYSTLPGQLLPYEQYF.

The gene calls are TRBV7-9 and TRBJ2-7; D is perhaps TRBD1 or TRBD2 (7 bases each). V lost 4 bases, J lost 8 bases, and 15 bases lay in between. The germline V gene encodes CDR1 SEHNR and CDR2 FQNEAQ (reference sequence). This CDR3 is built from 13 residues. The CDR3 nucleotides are TGTGCCAGCAGCTCAGGGGGGGCTGTAAAGCAGTACTTC. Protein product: CASSSGGAVKQYF.

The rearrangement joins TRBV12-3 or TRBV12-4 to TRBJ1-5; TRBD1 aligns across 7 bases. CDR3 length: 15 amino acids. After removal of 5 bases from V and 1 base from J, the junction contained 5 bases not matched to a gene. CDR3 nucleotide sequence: TGTGCCAGCAGTCCGACAGGGTTGAGCAATCAGCCCCAGCATTTT. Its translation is CASSPTGLSNQPQHF.

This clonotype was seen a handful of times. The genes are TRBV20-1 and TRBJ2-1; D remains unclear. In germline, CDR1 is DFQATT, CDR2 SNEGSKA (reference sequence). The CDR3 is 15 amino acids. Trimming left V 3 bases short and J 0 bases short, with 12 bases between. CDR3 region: CSASERHSSYNEQFF. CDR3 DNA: TGCAGTGCTAGTGAACGGCATAGCTCCTACAATGAGCAGTTCTTC.

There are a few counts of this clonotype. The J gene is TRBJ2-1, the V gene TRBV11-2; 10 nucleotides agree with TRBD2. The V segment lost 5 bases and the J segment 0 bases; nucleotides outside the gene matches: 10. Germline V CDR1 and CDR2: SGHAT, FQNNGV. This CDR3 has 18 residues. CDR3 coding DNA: TGTGCCAGCAGCAGCCCAGCGGGGGGGCCCAGCTCCTACAATGAGCAGTTCTTC. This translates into CASSSPAGGPSSYNEQFF.

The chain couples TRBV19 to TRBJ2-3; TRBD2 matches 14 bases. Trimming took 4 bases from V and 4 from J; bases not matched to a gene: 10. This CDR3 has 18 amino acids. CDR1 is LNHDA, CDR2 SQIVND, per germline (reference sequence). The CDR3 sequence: CASSTWGTSGSIADTQYF. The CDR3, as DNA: TGTGCCAGTAGTACTTGGGGGACTAGCGGGAGTATCGCAGATACGCAGTATTTT.

DNA of the CDR3: TGCGCCAGCAGAAATTCGGGAGAACCTTGGTATGAGCAGTTCTTC. Its translation: CASRNSGEPWYEQFF. The chain is built from TRBV5-1 and TRBJ2-1, with a tentative D call TRBD2 (6 bases). Trimming cost V 5 bases and J 8 bases, with 20 bases left between them. The CDR3 contains 15 residues. The germline V gene has CDR1 SGHRS and CDR2 YFSETQ. The full variable domain, in which reference TRBV5-1 and TRBJ2-1 provide the parts outside the CDR3, is KAGVTQTPRYLIKTRGQQVTLSCSPISGHRSVSWYQQTPGQGLQFLFEYFSETQRNKGNFPGRFSGRQFSNSRSEMNVSTLELGDSALYLCASRNSGEPWYEQFFGPGTRLTVL.

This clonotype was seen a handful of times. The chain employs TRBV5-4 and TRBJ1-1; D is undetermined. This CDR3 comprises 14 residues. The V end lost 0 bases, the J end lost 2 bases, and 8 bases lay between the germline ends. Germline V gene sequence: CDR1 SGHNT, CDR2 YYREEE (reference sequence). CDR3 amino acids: CASSLARFNTEAFF. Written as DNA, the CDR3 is TGTGCCAGCAGCTTGGCGAGGTTTAACACTGAAGCTTTCTTT.